Listed here are 22 T cell receptor beta chains from one sample, sequenced in a study of T cells in Graves' hyperthyroidism and ophthalmopathy. Amplified regions were TCR beta CDR3 sequences from RNA transcripts. First-round RT-PCR with HTBI primers amplified the TCR CDR3 region. TCRdb re-derived calls from the multiplex PCR reads in MiXCR, one entry per CDR3 protein. Of more than 500,000 distinct CDR3 sequences listed, 14% are singletons. The sequenced sample was blood. All receptors derive from a woman aged 40 to 50 with Graves' hyperthyroidism.

In its sample, this clonotype was seen many times. This rearrangement joins TRBV3-1 to TRBJ1-2; 12 bases match TRBD1. The CDR3 runs to 15 residues. J was trimmed by 7 bases and V by 5 bases; bases with no gene match: 8. Germline V CDR1 and CDR2: LGHDT, YNNKEL (reference sequence). CDR3 bases: TGTGCCAGCAGCTTTCCGGGACAGGGGGCGATTGGCTACACCTTC. This translates into CASSFPGQGAIGYTF. The full variable domain, completed using reference TRBV3-1 and TRBJ1-2, is DTAVSQTPKYLVTQMGNDKSIKCEQNLGHDTMYWYKQDSKKFLKIMFSYNNKELIINETVPNRFSPKSPDKAHLNLHINSLELGDSAVYFCASSFPGQGAIGYTFGSGTRLTVV.

This clonotype was counted many times. The J gene is TRBJ2-2, the V gene TRBV12-3 or TRBV12-4; 8 bases are a match to TRBD2. The CDR3 sequence is 16 residues long. Losses at the gene ends were 8 bases for V and 0 bases for J; bases not matched to a gene: 8. CDR3 in amino acids: CASSLISGANTGELFF. Here the CDR3 DNA reads TGTGCCAGCTCCCTCATTAGCGGGGCGAACACCGGGGAGCTGTTTTTT.

The rearrangement uses TRBV15 and TRBJ1-5; D call uncertain. The CDR3 is 15 amino acids. Trimming cost V 0 bases and J 3 bases, with 9 bases left between them. Germline assignment: CDR1 LNHNV and CDR2 YYDKDF (reference sequence). The CDR3: CATSREDGYNQPQHF. DNA of the CDR3: TGTGCCACCAGCAGAGAAGACGGTTACAATCAGCCCCAGCATTTT. Full variable domain (missing parts from reference TRBV15 and TRBJ1-5): DAMVIQNPRYQVTQFGKPVTLSCSQTLNHNVMYWYQQKSSQAPKLLFHYYDKDFNNEADTPDNFQSRRPNTSFCFLDIRSPGLGDTAMYLCATSREDGYNQPQHFGDGTRLSIL.

This clonotype was detected many times. This sequence joins TRBV27 and TRBJ2-1; D unresolved. The germline CDR1 and CDR2 sequences are MNHEY and SMNVEV (reference sequence). Trimming took off 6 bases at V and 8 bases at J, with 14 bases between the two ends. The CDR3 spans 13 residues. DNA of the CDR3: TGTGCCAGCAGGGGCCCCGAGGTCCATGAGCAGTTCTTC. Translated: CASRGPEVHEQFF.

This clonotype was observed at least ten times. V usage is TRBV28 and J usage is TRBJ2-1, with a possible D match to TRBD2 (5 bases). The CDR3 has 18 residues. Deletions cut 1 base from V and 0 bases from J, with 16 bases between. Germline V gene sequence: CDR1 MDHEN, CDR2 SYDVKM. Here the CDR3 DNA reads TGTGCCAGCAGTTTATTCGGAGGACTCTTTAGCTCCTACAATGAGCAGTTCTTC. Translated, it gives CASSLFGGLFSSYNEQFF.

This clonotype appeared a few times. The gene calls are TRBV18 and TRBJ2-7; TRBD2 aligns across 8 bases. Germline V CDR1 and CDR2: KGHSH, LQKENI. Germline trimming cut 0 bases from V and 1 base from J; bases unmatched to any gene: 14. CDR3 length: 19 residues. The CDR3 DNA sequence: TGTGCCAGCTCACCACCGGTGGGCGGGGGGACCGCCGGATCCTACGAGCAGTACTTC. Protein sequence: CASSPPVGGGTAGSYEQYF.

This clonotype was detected a few times. The chain employs TRBV20-1 and TRBJ1-4, with TRBD1 identical over 9 bases. The CDR3 length is 13 residues. From germline, CDR1 is DFQATT and CDR2 SNEGSKA (reference sequence). V trimming: 5 bases; J trimming: 7 bases; junction bases outside the gene matches: 5. The CDR3 bases are TGCAGTGCTCCCGGGACAGGGTCTGAAAAACTGTTTTTT. As protein: CSAPGTGSEKLFF.

There are many counts of this clonotype. This rearrangement joins TRBV20-1 to TRBJ2-3, with 13 bases aligning to TRBD2. The CDR3 is 16 residues long. Germline CDR1 reads DFQATT; CDR2 reads SNEGSKA (reference sequence). V gave up 1 base and J gave up 3 bases; unmatched junction bases: 4. CDR3 in amino acids: CSARGLLAGGTDTQYF. CDR3 DNA: TGCAGTGCTAGAGGACTACTAGCGGGAGGGACAGATACGCAGTATTTT.

This clonotype was counted many times. The chain links TRBV5-1 to TRBJ2-3; 10 positions agree with TRBD2. CDR1 is SGHRS and CDR2 is YFSETQ in the germline V gene. The CDR3 spans 15 residues. V was pared by 4 bases and J by 4 bases, with 6 bases of the junction left unmatched. Here the CDR3 reads CASSGSSGRADTQYF. In DNA, the CDR3 is TGCGCCAGCAGCGGGTCTAGCGGGAGAGCAGATACGCAGTATTTT.

This clonotype was detected many times. The V gene is TRBV5-1, the J gene TRBJ2-2, with D unclear. With 0 bases removed from V and 4 bases from J, the gap between germline ends came to 13 bases. Germline CDR1 reads SGHRS; CDR2 reads YFSETQ. The CDR3 spans 16 residues. The CDR3 region has the DNA TGCGCCAGCAGCTTGGACGTGTTGTCCGGCACCGGGGAGCTGTTTTTT. Amino acids: CASSLDVLSGTGELFF.

This clonotype was seen a few times. The rearrangement uses TRBV28 and TRBJ2-2; 9 bases are a match to TRBD1. The V gene end was trimmed by 5 bases and the J gene end by 0 bases; junction bases not matched to a gene: 4. The CDR3 extends over 16 amino acids. The V gene's germline CDR1 is MDHEN and CDR2 SYDVKM. The CDR3 DNA sequence: TGTGCCAGCAGTCCACAGGGGGCAACGAACACCGGGGAGCTGTTTTTT. This codes for CASSPQGATNTGELFF.

Ten or more counts support this clonotype. The rearrangement links TRBV15 to TRBJ2-3, with 11 bases matching TRBD2. Germline V gives CDR1 LNHNV, CDR2 YYDKDF (reference sequence). The CDR3 has 15 residues. V was pared by 3 bases and J by 6 bases, with 5 bases of the junction left unmatched. The CDR3 nucleotides are TGTGCCACCAGCAGCGTAGCGGGAGGGCCGGATACGCAGTATTTT. Protein product: CATSSVAGGPDTQYF. The entire variable domain, with the rest obtained from reference TRBV15 and TRBJ2-3, is as follows: DAMVIQNPRYQVTQFGKPVTLSCSQTLNHNVMYWYQQKSSQAPKLLFHYYDKDFNNEADTPDNFQSRRPNTSFCFLDIRSPGLGDTAMYLCATSSVAGGPDTQYFGPGTRLTVL.

This clonotype was picked up one time. This rearrangement joins TRBV5-4 to TRBJ1-3; D is possibly TRBD1 (5 bases). V gave up 3 bases and J gave up 9 bases, with 19 bases separating them. CDR1 SGHNT and CDR2 YYREEE come from the germline V gene (reference sequence). The CDR3 runs to 15 residues. CDR3 in amino acids: CASSSVTQGPATIYF. In DNA, the CDR3 is TGTGCCAGCAGCTCCGTGACGCAGGGACCGGCCACCATATATTTT.

This clonotype was recorded many times. The CDR3 sequence: CASSQSEAGDPYEQYF. CDR3 nucleotide sequence: TGTGCCAGCAGCCAATCGGAAGCGGGAGACCCCTACGAGCAGTACTTC. The chain couples TRBV3-1 to TRBJ2-7, with 8 bases lining up with TRBD2. The CDR3 sequence is 16 residues long. V trimming: 2 bases; J trimming: 2 bases; junction bases outside the gene matches: 8. CDR1 LGHDT and CDR2 YNNKEL come from the germline V gene (reference sequence).

This clonotype was seen at least ten times. The rearrangement links TRBV12-3 or TRBV12-4 to TRBJ1-1, with D possibly TRBD1 on 5 matching bases. V was clipped by 6 bases and J by 0 bases, with 11 bases between them. This CDR3 contains 14 residues. CDR3 in DNA: TGTGCCAGCAGCGGGGGGGGGATGAACACTGAAGCTTTCTTT. Its translation is CASSGGGMNTEAFF.

This clonotype appeared a few times. A much larger clone is a single base away; this may be a read error. The chain employs TRBV2 and TRBJ2-3, with a weak D call TRBD2 (5 bases). Trimming left V 3 bases short and J 4 bases short, with 14 bases between. The germline gives CDR1 SNHLY, CDR2 FYNNEI. The CDR3 runs to 15 residues. The CDR3 here is CASSEGRGGADTQYF. CDR3 DNA sequence: TGTGCCAGCAGTGAGGGTCGGGGTGGCGCAGATACGCAGTATTTT. The full variable domain, completed using reference TRBV2 and TRBJ2-3, is EPEVTQTPSHQVTQMGQEVILRCVPISNHLYFYWYRQILGQKVEFLVSFYNNEISEKSEIFDDQFSVERPDGSNFTLKIRSTKLEDSAMYFCASSEGRGGADTQYFGPGTRLTVL.

V usage is TRBV20-1 and J usage is TRBJ2-3, with 12 bases matching TRBD2. The CDR3 totals 15 residues. The J segment lost 0 bases and the V segment lost 8 bases, leaving 6 bases of the junction unmatched. Germline V gene sequence: CDR1 DFQATT, CDR2 SNEGSKA (reference sequence). CDR3: CSLKGLAGSTDTQYF. The CDR3 DNA reads TGCAGTCTAAAGGGACTAGCGGGTAGCACAGATACGCAGTATTTT.

This clonotype was observed many times. This chain links TRBV6-1 with TRBJ1-1; possibly TRBD1 for D (5 bases). CDR1 and CDR2 from the germline V gene are MNHNS and SASEGT. The CDR3 is 14 amino acids. V gave up 7 bases and J gave up 6 bases, with 18 bases separating them. The CDR3 spells CASTLIGRAAEAFF. The CDR3 bases are TGTGCCAGCACCTTAATTGGCAGGGCCGCTGAAGCTTTCTTT.

A word on this clonotype: The conserved closing phenylalanine or tryptophan is absent in this CDR3, likely reflecting a read error. The chain employs TRBV18 and TRBJ2-5, with D unresolved. V was cut by 4 bases and J by 5 bases, with 5 bases left in between. The V gene's germline CDR1 is KGHSH and CDR2 LQKENI. CDR3 length: 11 amino acids. The CDR3 here is CASSQVETQYL. CDR3 in DNA: TGTGCCAGCTCACAAGTGGAGACCCAGTACCTC.

There are many counts of this clonotype. This chain connects TRBV6-1 to TRBJ2-2; 7 positions agree with TRBD1. The CDR3 totals 15 residues. Germline assignment: CDR1 MNHNS and CDR2 SASEGT. V shed 7 bases and J 0 bases; nucleotides not matched to a gene: 5. This chain's CDR3 is CASMAGTANTGELFF. As DNA, the CDR3 is TGTGCCAGCATGGCCGGGACAGCGAACACCGGGGAGCTGTTTTTT.

This clonotype was seen repeatedly, ten times or more. This chain connects TRBV19 to TRBJ2-1; a weak D match, TRBD2 (6 bases). Germline V CDR1 and CDR2: LNHDA, SQIVND (reference sequence). The CDR3 extends over 13 amino acids. Trimming cost V 5 bases and J 9 bases, with 14 bases left between them. The CDR3 loop is CASSAGLTSEQFF. DNA for the CDR3: TGTGCCAGTAGTGCGGGGCTCACTTCTGAGCAGTTCTTC.

This clonotype was found many times. The rearrangement links TRBV7-6 to TRBJ2-3; D call uncertain. This CDR3 spans 14 amino acids. CDR1 and CDR2 from the germline V gene are SGHVS and FNYEAQ. V lost 1 base to trimming and J lost 2 bases, with 7 bases between them. This CDR3 is CASSLGQPTDTQYF. In DNA, the CDR3 is TGTGCCAGCAGCTTAGGGCAACCCACAGATACGCAGTATTTT. Looking up the rest from reference TRBV7-6 and TRBJ2-3 gives the full variable domain: GAGVSQSPRYKVTKRGQDVALRCDPISGHVSLYWYRQALGQGPEFLTYFNYEAQQDKSGLPNDRFSAERPEGSISTLTIQRTEQRDSAMYRCASSLGQPTDTQYFGPGTRLTVL.